This is a list of T cell receptor beta chains from one sample in a study of CD8 T cells in ankylosing spondylitis. One entry per CDR3 protein, called by TCRdb with MiXCR from the 5' RACE reads. Of a few hundred thousand distinct CDR3 sequences in the sample, over 9.5% were seen once. What was sequenced was blood, either unsorted or a sorted T cell fraction (not recorded which). Every receptor here comes from a male donor with ankylosing spondylitis or in good health (not recorded which). Both conserved end residues are part of each CDR3. Each record gives: J gene, D gene, V gene, clone size, CDR3 protein, CDR3 DNA. The D gene is left open where the match is weak. Some rows mark clone size as missing; the rest say once, few, many or name a class of expanded clone.

j_gene: TRBJ2-2
d_gene: TRBD2
v_gene: TRBV7-3
abundance: NA
CDR3aa: CASSSFPWGGGELFF
CDR3nt: TGTGCCAGCAGCTCCTTCCCGTGGGGGGGCGGGGAGCTGTTTTTT

j_gene: TRBJ2-2
d_gene: NA
v_gene: TRBV24-1
abundance: many
CDR3aa: CATSGLVANTGELFF
CDR3nt: TGTGCCACCAGTGGCCTAGTTGCGAACACCGGGGAGCTGTTTTTT

j_gene: TRBJ2-3
d_gene: TRBD2
v_gene: TRBV7-3
abundance: few
CDR3aa: CASSLRPSGGTDTQYF
CDR3nt: TGTGCCAGCAGCTTAAGGCCTAGCGGGGGGACAGATACGCAGTATTTT

j_gene: TRBJ2-3
d_gene: TRBD2
v_gene: TRBV11-2
abundance: NA
CDR3aa: CASSILRGIADTQYF
CDR3nt: TGTGCCAGCAGTATACTGCGGGGGATTGCAGATACGCAGTATTTT

j_gene: TRBJ1-5
d_gene: NA
v_gene: TRBV24-1
abundance: NA
CDR3aa: CATSDRSQPQHF
CDR3nt: TGTGCCACCAGTGACAGAAGTCAGCCCCAGCATTTT

j_gene: TRBJ2-5
d_gene: TRBD2
v_gene: TRBV5-1
abundance: NA
CDR3aa: CASSHRGLAGRETQYF
CDR3nt: TGCGCCAGCAGCCACCGAGGACTAGCGGGACGGGAGACCCAGTACTTC

j_gene: TRBJ1-1
d_gene: TRBD1
v_gene: TRBV12-3/TRBV12-4
abundance: many
CDR3aa: CASSSTGVFTEAFF
CDR3nt: TGTGCCAGCAGTAGTACAGGGGTGTTCACTGAAGCTTTCTTT

j_gene: TRBJ1-1
d_gene: NA
v_gene: TRBV20-1
abundance: NA
CDR3aa: CSASPFVTEAFF
CDR3nt: TGCAGTGCCAGTCCCTTCGTCACTGAAGCTTTCTTT

j_gene: TRBJ2-5
d_gene: TRBD1
v_gene: TRBV5-6
abundance: NA
CDR3aa: CASSFPGTVEPGGETQYF
CDR3nt: TGTGCCAGCAGCTTCCCGGGGACAGTGGAACCTGGGGGAGAGACCCAGTACTTC

j_gene: TRBJ2-7
d_gene: TRBD1
v_gene: TRBV28
abundance: few
CDR3aa: CASRTGTGYYEQYF
CDR3nt: TGTGCCAGCAGAACCGGGACAGGGTACTACGAGCAGTACTTC

j_gene: TRBJ1-3
d_gene: TRBD1
v_gene: TRBV12-3/TRBV12-4
abundance: many
CDR3aa: CATMNRGSRNTIYF
CDR3nt: TGTGCCACAATGAACAGGGGCTCCCGAAACACCATATATTTT

j_gene: TRBJ2-1
d_gene: NA
v_gene: TRBV7-9
abundance: many
CDR3aa: CASSLVQGLYNEQFF
CDR3nt: TGTGCCAGCAGCTTAGTCCAGGGATTATACAATGAGCAGTTCTTC

j_gene: TRBJ2-5
d_gene: NA
v_gene: TRBV7-2
abundance: many
CDR3aa: CASSTTHGVETQYF
CDR3nt: TGTGCCAGCAGCACGACGCACGGCGTAGAGACCCAGTACTTC

j_gene: TRBJ1-6
d_gene: NA
v_gene: TRBV20-1
abundance: many
CDR3aa: CSAERTESYNSPLHF
CDR3nt: TGCAGTGCAGAAAGGACGGAGAGCTATAATTCACCCCTCCACTTT

j_gene: TRBJ2-3
d_gene: NA
v_gene: TRBV15
abundance: many
CDR3aa: CATSRSRGVTDTQYF
CDR3nt: TGTGCCACCAGCAGATCTCGGGGCGTCACAGATACGCAGTATTTT